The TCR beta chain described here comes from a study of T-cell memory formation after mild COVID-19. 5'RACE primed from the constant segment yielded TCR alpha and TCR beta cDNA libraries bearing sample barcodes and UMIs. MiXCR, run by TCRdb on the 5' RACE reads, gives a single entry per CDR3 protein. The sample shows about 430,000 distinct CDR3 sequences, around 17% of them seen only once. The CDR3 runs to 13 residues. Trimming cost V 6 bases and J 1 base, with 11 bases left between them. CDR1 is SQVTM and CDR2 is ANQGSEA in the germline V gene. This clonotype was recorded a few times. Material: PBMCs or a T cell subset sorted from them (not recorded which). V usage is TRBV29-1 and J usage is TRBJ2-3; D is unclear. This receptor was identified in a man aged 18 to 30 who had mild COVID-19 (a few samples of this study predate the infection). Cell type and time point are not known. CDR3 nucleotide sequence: TGCAGCGTGGACCCTCAGGGCACAGATACGCAGTATTTT. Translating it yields CSVDPQGTDTQYF.